This T cell receptor (beta chain) was documented in a study of control samples from healthy donors and cancer patients. This table comes from immunoSEQ multiplex PCR, and its TCRdb copy is limited to in-frame clones, with some not included. The sample consists of some 74,000 clones, approximately 94% of them appearing once. The CDR3 consists of 16 residues. The trim removed 5 bases at V and 3 bases at J, leaving 8 bases unmatched. CDR1 and CDR2 (germline): SGHVS, FNYEAQ. The chain carries TRBV7-6 and TRBJ2-1; TRBD2 agrees at 9 bases. The clonotype was recovered from a woman younger than 45 in good health. Material for sequencing was blood. In DNA, the CDR3 is TGTGCCAGCAGCCGCGCTAGCGGGGATGGCTACAATGAGCAGTTCTTC. Encoded protein: CASSRASGDGYNEQFF.